A single sample is the source of the 18 T cell receptor beta chains below, sequenced in a study of blood T cells in healthy people across ages. Primers used in a second PCR of about 7 to 12 cycles were a sample-barcoded 5' primer and a J-beta primer mix. TCRdb reprocessed the 5' RACE reads via MiXCR and lists one record per CDR3 protein. The profile shows more than 1.4 million distinct CDR3 sequences, approximately 40% of them singletons. Input material: blood. The receptors originated from a young woman in good health.

This clonotype was observed a few times. The genes are TRBV7-9 and TRBJ2-6; D ambiguous. This CDR3 comprises 16 residues. The germline CDR1 and CDR2 sequences are SEHNR and FQNEAQ (reference sequence). V was clipped by 5 bases and J by 3 bases, with 14 bases between them. CDR3 region: CASSPTFGLGANVLTF. CDR3 nucleotides: TGTGCCAGCAGCCCGACATTTGGGCTTGGGGCCAACGTCCTGACTTTC. Full variable domain (remainder filled in from reference TRBV7-9 and TRBJ2-6): DTGVSQNPRHKITKRGQNVTFRCDPISEHNRLYWYRQTLGQGPEFLTYFQNEAQLEKSRLLSDRFSAERPKGSFSTLEIQRTEQGDSAMYLCASSPTFGLGANVLTFGAGSRLTVL.

The V and J genes are TRBV5-1 and TRBJ2-4; 7 positions match TRBD1. Matching the DNA end better, TRBJ2-7 makes the J call doubtful. This CDR3 has 15 amino acids. Germline V CDR1 and CDR2: SGHRS, YFSETQ. This CDR3 is CASSLVTDRIYEQYF. The CDR3 DNA follows: TGCGCCAGCAGCTTGGTCACGGACAGGATCTACGAGCAGTACTTC.

The chain recombines TRBV6-5 with TRBJ2-5, with TRBD2 matching 11 bases. CDR3 size: 16 residues. V was pared by 6 bases and J by 5 bases, with 11 bases of the junction left unmatched. Germline CDR1 is MNHEY and CDR2 is SVGAGI. CDR3 in amino acids: CASSHTSGSRKETQYF. As DNA, the CDR3 is TGTGCCAGCAGCCACACTAGCGGGAGCAGGAAGGAGACCCAGTACTTC.

The chain links TRBV28 to TRBJ2-4; TRBD1 is a possible D gene (6 bases). The tail of the sequence fits TRBJ2-7 better, so the J call may be wrong. Germline V CDR1 and CDR2: MDHEN, SYDVKM. The CDR3 sequence is 13 residues long. The CDR3 nucleotides read TGTGCCAGCTCAAAGCCAGGGGTGGGCGAGCAGTACTTC. It translates to CASSKPGVGEQYF.

This clonotype was seen repeatedly, ten times or more. J is TRBJ2-1 and V is TRBV3-1, with 8 bases matching TRBD2. Germline V CDR1 and CDR2: LGHDT, YNNKEL (reference sequence). Trimming took 8 bases from V and 6 from J; bases not matched to a gene: 3. CDR3 length equals 12 residues. CDR3 nucleotides: TGTGCCAGCTCTCGGGGGGGCAATGAGCAGTTCTTC. Its protein is CASSRGGNEQFF.

The rearrangement uses TRBV3-1 and TRBJ2-1; D may be TRBD2 (6 bases). Germline-derived CDR1 and CDR2 are LGHDT and YNNKEL (reference sequence). The V end lost 4 bases, the J end lost 4 bases, and 26 bases lay between the germline ends. The CDR3 totals 19 residues. CDR3 region: CASSPSASAQGEVYNEQFF. CDR3 sequence (DNA): TGTGCCAGCAGCCCAAGCGCTAGCGCCCAGGGTGAGGTTTACAATGAGCAGTTCTTC.

The chain recombines TRBV20-1 with TRBJ2-5; 8 bases agree with TRBD1. Germline CDR1 reads DFQATT; CDR2 reads SNEGSKA (reference sequence). The V gene end was trimmed by 4 bases and the J gene end by 1 base; junction bases not matched to a gene: 8. The CDR3 runs to 15 residues. The CDR3 region is CSATGQGGTQETQYF. The CDR3, as DNA: TGCAGTGCTACAGGACAGGGCGGGACCCAAGAGACCCAGTACTTC.

This clonotype was seen only a few times. The J gene is TRBJ2-1, the V gene TRBV14; no clear D gene. Germline V lookup: CDR1 SGHDN, CDR2 FVKESK. There are 15 residues in the CDR3. V was shortened by 4 bases and J by 4 bases, with 14 bases between the two germline ends. CDR3 sequence (DNA): TGTGCCAGCAGCCCCCCCGCCTGGTCTTACAATGAGCAGTTCTTC. Amino acids: CASSPPAWSYNEQFF. The full variable domain, completed using reference TRBV14 and TRBJ2-1, is EAGVTQFPSHSVIEKGQTVTLRCDPISGHDNLYWYRRVMGKEIKFLLHFVKESKQDESGMPNNRFLAERTGGTYSTLKVQPAELEDSGVYFCASSPPAWSYNEQFFGPGTRLTVL.

The chain joins TRBV3-1 to TRBJ2-7, with TRBD1 matching over 7 bases. The CDR3 totals 14 residues. CDR1 is LGHDT, CDR2 YNNKEL, per germline (reference sequence). The trim removed 4 bases at V and 5 bases at J, leaving 8 bases unmatched. CDR3 sequence: CASSPEGGRDEQYF. The CDR3, as DNA: TGTGCCAGCAGCCCCGAAGGGGGCAGAGACGAGCAGTACTTC.

This clonotype was seen only a few times. The chain joins TRBV27 to TRBJ1-6; no definite D call. V was clipped by 6 bases and J by 8 bases, with 11 bases between them. Germline values: CDR1 MNHEY, CDR2 SMNVEV (reference sequence). The CDR3 is 13 residues long. The chain's CDR3 is CASSPFRDSPLHF. CDR3 sequence (DNA): TGTGCCAGCAGCCCGTTTAGGGATTCACCCCTCCACTTT.

The chain carries TRBV2 and TRBJ2-5; TRBD1 might be the D (5 bases). V lost 6 bases and J 11 bases, leaving 22 bases between the germline ends. Per the germline V gene, CDR1 is SNHLY and CDR2 is FYNNEI. The length of the CDR3 is 14 residues. The CDR3 DNA reads as TGTGCCAGCAGAGGACCCCAGGGCGTCGATGAGCAGTACTTC. It is translated as CASRGPQGVDEQYF.

CDR3 region: CATTAGGRGYEQYF. In nucleotides, the CDR3 is TGTGCCACGACAGCGGGGGGCAGGGGGTACGAGCAGTACTTC. The chain carries TRBV10-3 and TRBJ2-7; the match to TRBD2 covers 9 bases. The CDR3 sequence is 14 residues long. The V gene's germline CDR1 is ENHRY and CDR2 SYGVKD. V was clipped by 10 bases and J by 4 bases; unmatched bases: 11.

The rearrangement links TRBV6-1 to TRBJ2-3; TRBD2 might be the D (5 bases). V was cut by 8 bases and J by 6 bases, with 9 bases left in between. This CDR3 contains 11 residues. CDR1 is MNHNS, CDR2 SASEGT, per germline. Here the CDR3 reads CASLASDTQYF. The CDR3 DNA is TGTGCCAGCCTAGCATCGGATACGCAGTATTTT.

This rearrangement joins TRBV13 to TRBJ2-7; TRBD2 is a possible D gene (5 bases). Between the trimmed V and J ends, which lost 5 bases and 0 bases, there was a span of 20 bases. CDR1 PRHDT and CDR2 FYEKMQ come from the germline V gene (reference sequence). The CDR3 is 17 residues long. The CDR3 bases are TGTGCCAGCAGCCAGAACGGGAAAAACCTTGTCTCCTACGAGCAGTACTTC. Translating gives CASSQNGKNLVSYEQYF.

The rearrangement uses TRBV6-5 and TRBJ2-5; 10 nucleotides match TRBD2. V gave up 4 bases and J gave up 11 bases; unmatched junction bases: 13. The germline V gene has CDR1 MNHEY and CDR2 SVGAGI. The CDR3 length is 15 residues. The CDR3 DNA reads TGTGCCAGCAGTTGGCAGCGGGAGGGGTACAATGAGCAGTACTTC. Encoded protein: CASSWQREGYNEQYF.

The V call is TRBV5-1, the J call TRBJ1-1; no firm D call. CDR3 length: 15 amino acids. CDR1 and CDR2 (germline): SGHRS, YFSETQ. V gave up 1 base and J gave up 1 base, with 11 bases separating them. This CDR3 reads CASSLPASTNTEAFF. CDR3 in DNA: TGCGCCAGCAGCTTGCCGGCAAGCACGAACACTGAAGCTTTCTTT.

This sequence joins TRBV14 and TRBJ1-3; weak D call: TRBD1 (5 bases). CDR1 is SGHDN, CDR2 FVKESK, per germline. V gave up 0 bases and J gave up 4 bases, with 13 bases separating them. This CDR3 comprises 16 residues. In DNA, the CDR3 is TGTGCCAGCAGCCAAGATCAAGGAGGGGCCGGAAACACCATATATTTT. Translation: CASSQDQGGAGNTIYF.

This sequence joins TRBV20-1 and TRBJ2-1; TRBD2 matches at 9 bases. This CDR3 region has 16 residues. Germline assignment: CDR1 DFQATT and CDR2 SNEGSKA (reference sequence). The junction had 18 bases not matched to a gene; V was cut back by 5 bases and J by 10 bases. The chain's CDR3 is CSAPQQFRREGQEQFF. CDR3 DNA sequence: TGCAGTGCTCCCCAACAGTTTAGGCGGGAGGGTCAGGAGCAGTTCTTC.